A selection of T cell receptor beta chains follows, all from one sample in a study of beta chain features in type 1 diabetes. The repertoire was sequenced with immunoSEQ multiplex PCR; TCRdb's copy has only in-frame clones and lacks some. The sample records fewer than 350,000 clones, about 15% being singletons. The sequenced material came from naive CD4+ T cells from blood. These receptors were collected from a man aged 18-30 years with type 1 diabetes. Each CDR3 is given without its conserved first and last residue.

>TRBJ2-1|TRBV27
ASSFEEGLGRGGNEQF
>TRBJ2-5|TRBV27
ASSRREGETQY
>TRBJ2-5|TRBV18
ASSPSGETQY
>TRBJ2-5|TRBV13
ASSPPQTSGGALRETQY
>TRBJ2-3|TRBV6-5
ASSVLAGTDTQY
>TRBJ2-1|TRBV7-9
ASSFFRIDEQF
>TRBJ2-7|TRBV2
ASNSSGSSYEQY
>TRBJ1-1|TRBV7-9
ASSRPDRNTEAF
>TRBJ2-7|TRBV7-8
ASSPATGSSYEQY
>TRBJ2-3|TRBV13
ASSLGTSGDTDTQY
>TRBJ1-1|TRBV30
AWMTTGANTEAF
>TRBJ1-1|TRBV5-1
ASSLGQRDTEAF
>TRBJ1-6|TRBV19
ASRQAIYNSPLH
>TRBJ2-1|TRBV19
ASSIQGTSGGGEQF
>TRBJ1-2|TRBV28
ASSLPTYGYT
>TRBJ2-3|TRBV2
ASSAGQGVEY
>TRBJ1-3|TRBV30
AWKGWGGGNTIY
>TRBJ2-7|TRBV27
ASSLRRDTYEQY
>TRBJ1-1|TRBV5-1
ASSLEAGVYPF
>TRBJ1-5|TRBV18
ASSPGNQPQH
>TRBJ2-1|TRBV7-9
ASSLTRDRVDNEQF
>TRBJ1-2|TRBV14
ASSQDSGGGSYGYT
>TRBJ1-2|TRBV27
ASSPASYYSRGYGYT
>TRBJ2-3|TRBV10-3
AIGGQLAGVGTDTQY
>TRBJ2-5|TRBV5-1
ASSLTGWDQETQY
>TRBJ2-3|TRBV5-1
ASSYRDSTDTQY
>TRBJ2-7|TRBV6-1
ASSEGRAGRFYEQY
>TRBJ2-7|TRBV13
ASRRGGPSYEQY
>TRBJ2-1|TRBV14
ASSQNLWSGRARF
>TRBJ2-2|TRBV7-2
ASSLSLDTGELF
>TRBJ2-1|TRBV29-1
SVFVELYNEQF
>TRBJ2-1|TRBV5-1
ASSLALAGGRNEQF
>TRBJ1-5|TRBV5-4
ASSLKGSNQPQH
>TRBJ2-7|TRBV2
ASSWAQRGDYEQY
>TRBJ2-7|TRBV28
ASSLGGTSGYEQY
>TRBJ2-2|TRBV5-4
ASSLGTGGPGELF
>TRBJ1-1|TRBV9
ASSPALGRGNTEAF
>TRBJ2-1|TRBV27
ASSPGTSAHNEQF
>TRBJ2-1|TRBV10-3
AISGGPGGGDYNEQF
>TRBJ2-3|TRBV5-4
ASSLRAGPRDTQY
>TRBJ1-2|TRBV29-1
SVRTGGGYGYT
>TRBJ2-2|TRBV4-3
ASSVWGGLAGELF
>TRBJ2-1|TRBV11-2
ASSPGQGFADIYNEQF
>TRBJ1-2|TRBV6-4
ASSNRDSGYT
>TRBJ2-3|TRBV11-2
ASSSSVGVDTQY
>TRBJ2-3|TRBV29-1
SVAYVPGRDTQY
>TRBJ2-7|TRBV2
ASSLGTGTYEQY